The entry that follows covers one T cell receptor (beta chain) sequence. RNA was extracted and reverse transcribed into cDNA as the sequencing template. Profiling relied on immunoSEQ multiplex PCR, and the TCRdb table lists in-frame clones only, not all of them. Here the sample spans over 150,000 clones, 50% to 60% being singletons. Per germline, CDR1 SGHRS and CDR2 YFSETQ. The CDR3 consists of 19 residues. Trimming cost V 5 bases and J 0 bases; bases outside gene matches: 8. The data derive from a study of CD8+ T cells in alopecia areata. About the study: In an open-label trial, patients got 5 to 10 mg tofacitinib twice daily.

This sample comprised CD4+ T cells sorted from blood, obtained at week 0. The TCR comes from a human donor with alopecia areata. This sequence joins TRBV5-1 and TRBJ2-1; 16 nucleotides align to TRBD2. This chain's CDR3 is CASRPGTSGGAGSYNEQFF. CDR3 DNA: TGCGCCAGCAGACCTGGGACTAGCGGGGGGGCCGGCTCCTACAATGAGCAGTTCTTC.